Each of the 27 T cell receptor beta chains below was sequenced from the same sample in a study of blood T cell repertoires in COVID-19. The repertoire was sequenced with immunoSEQ multiplex PCR; TCRdb's copy has only in-frame clones and lacks some. Counted here are about 130,000 clones, roughly 83% occurring once; the ten biggest clones make up roughly 4.9%. The source material was peripheral blood. All receptors derive from a human donor in a cohort sampled during active COVID-19.

In its sample, this clone was seen a few times. The CDR3 coding sequence is TGTGCCAGCAGTGTGGGACACCTGAACACTGAAGCTTTCTTT. This gives the protein CASSVGHLNTEAFF. The J gene is TRBJ1-1, the V gene TRBV27; TRBD1 is a possible D gene (6 bases). The CDR3 has 14 amino acids. Germline V lookup: CDR1 MNHEY, CDR2 SMNVEV (reference sequence). The V and J ends lost 5 bases and 0 bases respectively, with 10 bases between them.

The CDR3 protein is CASSAGGDEQFF. The CDR3 coding sequence is TGCGCCAGCAGTGCAGGGGGCGATGAGCAGTTCTTC. The chain carries TRBV10-1 and TRBJ2-1; 8 bases fit TRBD1. Per germline, CDR1 WNHNN and CDR2 SYGVQD (reference sequence). V was clipped by 4 bases and J by 8 bases; unmatched bases: 1. The CDR3 is 12 amino acids.

This clone was found a few times. The chain carries TRBV5-6 and TRBJ2-7; TRBD2 is a possible D gene (5 bases). Germline V gene data show CDR1 as SGHDT and CDR2 as YYEEEE. V shed 0 bases and J shed 0 bases, with 10 bases lying between them. CDR3 length equals 15 residues. The CDR3 nucleotides read TGTGCCAGCAGCTTGGGGGAGCGTAGCTCCTACGAGCAGTACTTC. This encodes CASSLGERSSYEQYF.

The chain recombines TRBV4-3 with TRBJ2-7; 9 bases fit TRBD2. Looked up from germline, CDR1 is LGHNA and CDR2 is YSLEER. Unmatched junction bases numbered 11, after V lost 5 bases and J lost 3 bases. The CDR3 runs to 16 residues. CDR3 amino acids: CASSNTKTSGLYEQYF. Written as DNA, the CDR3 is TGCGCCAGCAGCAACACAAAGACTAGCGGTCTCTACGAGCAGTACTTC.

This sequence joins TRBV28 and TRBJ1-5; possible D gene TRBD1, 6 bases. Trimming stripped 10 bases from V and 2 bases from J, with 18 bases between. Germline loops: CDR1 MDHEN, CDR2 SYDVKM. The CDR3 contains 15 residues. The CDR3 nucleotides are TGTGCCATCCTGCAACAGGGAATTGGCAATCAGCCCCAGCATTTT. Protein: CAILQQGIGNQPQHF.

To note about this clone: Sequence at one end of the junction differs from germline and may be a read error. Other DNA sequences from this sample encode an identical CDR3 as well. The J gene is TRBJ2-7, the V gene TRBV15; possible D gene TRBD2, 5 bases. CDR3 size: 14 residues. CDR1 is LNHNV and CDR2 is YYDKDF in the germline V gene (reference sequence). CDR3 region: CATSRLGGSYEQYF. Written as DNA, the CDR3 is TGTGCCACCAGCAGACTCGGAGGATCCTACGAGCAGTATTTC.

The chain employs TRBV28 and TRBJ2-7; D may be TRBD2 (5 bases). The CDR3 is made up of 16 amino acids. Between the trimmed V and J ends, which lost 5 bases and 1 base, there was a span of 18 bases. Germline values: CDR1 MDHEN, CDR2 SYDVKM. CDR3 protein: CASSTTLAHRSYEQYF. The CDR3 DNA reads TGTGCCAGCAGTACGACCTTAGCGCATCGATCCTACGAGCAGTACTTC.

The chain links TRBV10-2 to TRBJ1-1, with unresolved D. The CDR3 loop spans 12 amino acids. The germline V and J ends were trimmed by 6 bases and 1 base, with 6 bases remaining between them. The germline CDR1 and CDR2 sequences are WSHSY and SAAADI. DNA of the CDR3: TGCGCCAGCAGGAGGGAGAACACTGAAGCTTTCTTT. It specifies CASRRENTEAFF.

The chain is built from TRBV6-5 and TRBJ2-3, with TRBD2 identical over 8 bases. This CDR3 has 15 amino acids. From germline, CDR1 is MNHEY and CDR2 SVGAGI. J was trimmed by 0 bases and V by 5 bases; bases with no gene match: 4. CDR3 sequence: CASSHSGISTDTQYF. The CDR3, as DNA: TGTGCCAGCAGTCATAGCGGGATAAGCACAGATACGCAGTATTTT.

This clone is a singleton in its sample. The chain has TRBV19 and TRBJ2-5, with 10 bases fitting TRBD2. This CDR3 contains 14 residues. Unmatched junction bases numbered 5, after V lost 7 bases and J lost 3 bases. The germline CDR1 and CDR2 sequences are LNHDA and SQIVND (reference sequence). The CDR3 nucleotides read TGTGCCAGTACCCTTCTAGCGGGAGAAGAGACCCAGTACTTC. It yields the protein CASTLLAGEETQYF.

This clone was counted a few times. The rearrangement uses TRBV19 and TRBJ1-2; TRBD1 might be the D (5 bases). V shed 6 bases and J shed 3 bases, with 14 bases lying between them. The germline V gene encodes CDR1 LNHDA and CDR2 SQIVND (reference sequence). The CDR3 has 14 residues. The CDR3 nucleotides are TGTGCCAGTAGGGAGGGGTTAACCCACTATGGCTACACCTTC. Its protein product is CASREGLTHYGYTF. Using reference TRBV19 and TRBJ1-2 for the parts outside the CDR3, the full variable domain is DGGITQSPKYLFRKEGQNVTLSCEQNLNHDAMYWYRQDPGQGLRLIYYSQIVNDFQKGDIAEGYSVSREKKESFPLTVTSAQKNPTAFYLCASREGLTHYGYTFGSGTRLTVV.

V and J are TRBV19 and TRBJ2-7; D remains unclear. V was cut by 3 bases and J by 1 base, with 13 bases left in between. In germline, CDR1 is LNHDA, CDR2 SQIVND (reference sequence). The CDR3 is 15 amino acids. The CDR3 DNA reads TGTGCCAGTAGTATGCGGATCATCCAATCCTACGAGCAGTACTTC. Amino acid sequence: CASSMRIIQSYEQYF.

V gene TRBV7-9 combines with J gene TRBJ2-3; D is uncertain. This CDR3 has 15 amino acids. Germline V gene data show CDR1 as SEHNR and CDR2 as FQNEAQ (reference sequence). The V and J ends lost 5 bases and 0 bases respectively, with 12 bases between them. The CDR3 sequence: CASSLPIASTDTQYF. The DNA for the CDR3 is TGTGCCAGCAGCCTACCCATAGCTAGCACAGATACGCAGTATTTT. Supplemented by reference TRBV7-9 and TRBJ2-3, the full variable domain reads DTGVSQNPRHKITKRGQNVTFRCDPISEHNRLYWYRQTLGQGPEFLTYFQNEAQLEKSRLLSDRFSAERPKGSFSTLEIQRTEQGDSAMYLCASSLPIASTDTQYFGPGTRLTVL.

The chain has TRBV7-9 and TRBJ1-5; tentatively, D is TRBD1 (6 bases). Trimming cost V 5 bases and J 6 bases, with 14 bases left between them. Germline-derived CDR1 and CDR2 are SEHNR and FQNEAQ (reference sequence). The CDR3 is 14 residues long. The chain's CDR3 is CASSQTGSSQPQHF. CDR3 nucleotides: TGTGCCAGCAGCCAAACAGGGTCGAGTCAGCCCCAGCATTTT.

This clone turned up a few times. The chain joins TRBV3-1 (or the pseudogene TRBV3-2) to TRBJ1-1; 9 bases map to TRBD1. Germline CDR1 reads LGHDT; CDR2 reads YNNKEL (reference sequence). Unmatched junction bases numbered 8, after V lost 7 bases and J lost 5 bases. CDR3 length equals 14 residues. CDR3 region: CASIPGTGKTEAFF. Written as DNA, the CDR3 is TGTGCCAGCATCCCCGGGACAGGGAAAACTGAAGCTTTCTTT.

The table lists this clone with a count of one. The chain uses TRBV5-8 and TRBJ2-5; the match to TRBD2 covers 7 bases. The CDR3 has 15 amino acids. The germline gives CDR1 SGHTS, CDR2 YDEGEE. V lost 1 base to trimming and J lost 2 bases; unmatched junction nucleotides: 5. CDR3 in amino acids: CASSLTAGAQETQYF. CDR3 nucleotides: TGTGCCAGCAGCTTGACGGCGGGAGCACAAGAGACCCAGTACTTC. The full variable domain, in which reference TRBV5-8 and TRBJ2-5 provide the parts outside the CDR3, is EAGVTQSPTHLIKTRGQQATLRCSPISGHTSVYWYQQALGLGLQFLLWYDEGEERNRGNFPPRFSGRQFPNYSSELNVNALELEDSALYLCASSLTAGAQETQYFGPGTRLLVL.

This chain joins TRBV6-1 and TRBJ2-2; 7 bases fit TRBD1. The CDR3 spans 15 residues. The J segment lost 5 bases and the V segment lost 6 bases, leaving 9 bases of the junction unmatched. Per germline, CDR1 MNHNS and CDR2 SASEGT. The CDR3 sequence is CASRKIQGTTGELFF. The DNA of the CDR3 is TGTGCCAGCAGAAAAATACAGGGGACGACCGGGGAGCTGTTTTTT.

The chain employs TRBV6-5 and TRBJ1-4; 10 nucleotides line up with TRBD1. The CDR3 consists of 14 residues. In germline, CDR1 is MNHEY, CDR2 SVGAGI. Losses at the gene ends were 4 bases for V and 8 bases for J; bases not matched to a gene: 4. The CDR3 reads CASSWGTGDEKLFF. DNA of the CDR3: TGTGCCAGCAGTTGGGGGACAGGGGACGAAAAACTGTTTTTT.

This clone was picked up one time. V and J are TRBV29-1 and TRBJ1-2, with 7 positions matching TRBD1. CDR3 length: 13 amino acids. CDR1 and CDR2 (germline): SQVTM, ANQGSEA. Trimming at V came to 7 bases and at J to 5 bases, leaving 10 bases not matched to a gene. CDR3 amino acids: CSASTGLTYGYTF. For the CDR3, the DNA is TGCAGCGCATCGACAGGGCTTACTTATGGCTACACCTTC.

This chain uses TRBV11-2 with TRBJ2-2; 9 bases are shared with TRBD2. Germline V gene sequence: CDR1 SGHAT, CDR2 FQNNGV. CDR3 length: 19 residues. Germline trimming cut 2 bases from V and 0 bases from J; bases unmatched to any gene: 10. The CDR3 reads CASSLQGTSRRSNTGELFF. In nucleotides, the CDR3 is TGTGCCAGCAGCTTACAAGGGACTAGCAGGCGATCGAACACCGGGGAGCTGTTTTTT.

This clone turned up a few times. V and J are TRBV10-1 and TRBJ1-1, with a weak D call TRBD1 (6 bases). The ends were cut back, 6 bases at V and 0 bases at J, with 8 bases in the middle. Germline lookup yields CDR1 WNHNN and CDR2 SYGVQD (reference sequence). CDR3 length: 13 residues. CDR3 DNA: TGCGCCAGCAGGCAGGGGATGAACACTGAAGCTTTCTTT. Amino acid sequence: CASRQGMNTEAFF.

V is TRBV5-4 and J is TRBJ2-1; 14 nucleotides align to TRBD2. V dropped 4 bases and J dropped 9; count of bases not matched to a gene: 3. Germline V gene sequence: CDR1 SGHNT, CDR2 YYREEE (reference sequence). CDR3 length: 14 residues. The CDR3 coding sequence is TGTGCCAGCAGCGTGGGACTAGCGGGAGCTGAGCAGTTCTTC. Residues: CASSVGLAGAEQFF.

The chain employs TRBV11-2 and TRBJ1-1, with D possibly matching TRBD1 (5 bases). Germline CDR1 is SGHAT and CDR2 is FQNNGV. This CDR3 is built from 17 residues. Trimming stripped 2 bases from V and 1 base from J, with 17 bases between. CDR3 in DNA: TGTGCCAGCAGCTTAATTCCCCGGGGGAGGACGAACACTGAAGCTTTCTTT. Protein sequence: CASSLIPRGRTNTEAFF.

The rearrangement uses TRBV7-9 and TRBJ1-2; unclear D gene. CDR1 and CDR2 from the germline V gene are SEHNR and FQNEAQ (reference sequence). CDR3 length equals 12 residues. The germline V and J ends were trimmed by 5 bases and 4 bases, with 8 bases remaining between them. As DNA, the CDR3 is TGTGCCAGCAGCCCACAAACCTATGGCTACACCTTC. Its protein product is CASSPQTYGYTF.

The chain uses TRBV7-9 and TRBJ2-7; tentatively, D is TRBD1 (6 bases). The CDR3 runs to 16 residues. Germline CDR1 SEHNR, CDR2 FQNEAQ (reference sequence). V gave up 1 base and J gave up 1 base, with 14 bases separating them. CDR3 in DNA: TGTGCCAGCAGCTTAGGGGGCAGGGGCGGTTCCTACGAGCAGTACTTC. Its protein product is CASSLGGRGGSYEQYF.

The chain has TRBV19 and TRBJ2-3; TRBD2 matches at 10 bases. The CDR3 loop spans 18 amino acids. Germline loops: CDR1 LNHDA, CDR2 SQIVND (reference sequence). The ends lost 5 bases at V and 2 bases at J; junction bases unmatched: 13. The CDR3 sequence: CASSLTPSSGRDTDTQYF. The DNA of the CDR3 is TGTGCCAGTAGTCTCACCCCCTCCAGCGGGAGGGACACAGATACGCAGTATTTT. The variable domain in full, with the rest retrieved from reference TRBV19 and TRBJ2-3, is DGGITQSPKYLFRKEGQNVTLSCEQNLNHDAMYWYRQDPGQGLRLIYYSQIVNDFQKGDIAEGYSVSREKKESFPLTVTSAQKNPTAFYLCASSLTPSSGRDTDTQYFGPGTRLTVL.

This clone was picked up one time. The genes are TRBV7-9 and TRBJ2-1; the match to TRBD2 covers 7 bases. Unmatched junction bases numbered 7, after V lost 1 base and J lost 4 bases. This CDR3 is built from 16 residues. Germline values: CDR1 SEHNR, CDR2 FQNEAQ (reference sequence). The CDR3 DNA reads TGTGCCAGCAGCTTAGAGGGTAGCGGGCTTTACAATGAGCAGTTCTTC. Protein product: CASSLEGSGLYNEQFF. Full variable domain (rest looked up from reference TRBV7-9 and TRBJ2-1): DTGVSQNPRHKITKRGQNVTFRCDPISEHNRLYWYRQTLGQGPEFLTYFQNEAQLEKSRLLSDRFSAERPKGSFSTLEIQRTEQGDSAMYLCASSLEGSGLYNEQFFGPGTRLTVL.